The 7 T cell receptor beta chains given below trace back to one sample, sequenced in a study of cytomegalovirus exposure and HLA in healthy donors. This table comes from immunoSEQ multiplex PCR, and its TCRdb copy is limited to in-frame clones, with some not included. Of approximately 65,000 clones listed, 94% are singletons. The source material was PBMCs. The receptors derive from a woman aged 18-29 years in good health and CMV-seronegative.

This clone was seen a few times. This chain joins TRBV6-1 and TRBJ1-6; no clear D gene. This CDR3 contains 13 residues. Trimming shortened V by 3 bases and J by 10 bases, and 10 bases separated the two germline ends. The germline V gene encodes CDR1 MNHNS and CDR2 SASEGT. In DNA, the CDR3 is TGTGCCAGCAGTGAGGAGGATGTATCACCCCTCCACTTT. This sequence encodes CASSEEDVSPLHF.

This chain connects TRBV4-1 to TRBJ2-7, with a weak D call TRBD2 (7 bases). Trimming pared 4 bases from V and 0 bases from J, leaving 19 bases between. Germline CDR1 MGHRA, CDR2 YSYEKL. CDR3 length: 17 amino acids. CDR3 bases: TGCGCCAGCAGCCCAGTTTTTTTCGGGGGGCTCTCCTACGAGCAGTACTTC. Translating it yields CASSPVFFGGLSYEQYF.

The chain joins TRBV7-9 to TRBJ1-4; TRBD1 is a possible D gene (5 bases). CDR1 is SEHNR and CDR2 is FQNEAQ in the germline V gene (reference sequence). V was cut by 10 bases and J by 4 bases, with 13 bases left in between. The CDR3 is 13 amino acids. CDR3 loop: CAIRAGGNEKLFF. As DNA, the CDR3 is TGTGCCATCCGGGCCGGGGGTAATGAAAAACTGTTTTTT.

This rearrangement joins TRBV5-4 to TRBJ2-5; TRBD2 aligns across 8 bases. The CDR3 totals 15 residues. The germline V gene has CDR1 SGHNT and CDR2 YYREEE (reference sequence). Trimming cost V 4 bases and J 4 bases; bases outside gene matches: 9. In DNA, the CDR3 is TGTGCCAGCAGCCGGGGGGATGCGGGAGGAGAGACCCAGTACTTC. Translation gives CASSRGDAGGETQYF.

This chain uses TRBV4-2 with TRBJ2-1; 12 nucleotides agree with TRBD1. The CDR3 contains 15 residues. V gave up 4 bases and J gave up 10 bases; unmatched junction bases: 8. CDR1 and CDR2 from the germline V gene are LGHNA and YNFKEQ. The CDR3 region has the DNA TGTGCCAGCAGCCTGGCCGGGACAGGGGGCGACGAGCAGTTCTTC. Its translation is CASSLAGTGGDEQFF.

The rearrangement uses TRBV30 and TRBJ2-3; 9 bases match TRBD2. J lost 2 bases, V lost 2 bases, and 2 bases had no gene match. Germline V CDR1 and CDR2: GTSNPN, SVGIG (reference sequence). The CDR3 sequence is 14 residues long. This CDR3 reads CAWSPSGNTDTQYF. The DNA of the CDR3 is TGTGCCTGGAGTCCTAGCGGGAACACAGATACGCAGTATTTT. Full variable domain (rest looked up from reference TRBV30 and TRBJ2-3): SQTIHQWPATLVQPVGSPLSLECTVEGTSNPNLYWYRQAAGRGLQLLFYSVGIGQISSEVPQNLSASRPQDRQFILSSKKLLLSDSGFYLCAWSPSGNTDTQYFGPGTRLTVL.

The CDR3 sequence is CASSLNPRGSEQFF. The CDR3 bases are TGTGCCAGCAGTTTAAACCCCAGGGGTAGTGAGCAGTTCTTC. This rearrangement joins TRBV28 to TRBJ2-1; a possible D gene is TRBD1 (6 bases). V lost 2 bases to trimming and J lost 9 bases, with 14 bases between them. There are 14 residues in the CDR3. Per germline, CDR1 MDHEN and CDR2 SYDVKM.